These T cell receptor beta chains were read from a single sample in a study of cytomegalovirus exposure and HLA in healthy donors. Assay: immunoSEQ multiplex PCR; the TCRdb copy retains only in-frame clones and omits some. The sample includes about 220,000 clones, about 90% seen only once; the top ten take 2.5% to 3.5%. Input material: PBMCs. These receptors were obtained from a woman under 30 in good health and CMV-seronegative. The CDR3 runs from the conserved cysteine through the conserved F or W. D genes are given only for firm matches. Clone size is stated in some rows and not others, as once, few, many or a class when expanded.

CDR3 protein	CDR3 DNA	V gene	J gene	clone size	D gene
CASSVRTYEQYF	TGTGCCAGCAGTGTGCGAACCTACGAGCAGTACTTC	TRBV25-1	TRBJ2-7	few	NA
CSTNSNTEAFF	TGCAGTACTAACAGCAACACTGAAGCTTTCTTT	TRBV20-1	TRBJ1-1	NA	NA
CASSSNMQQGNYGYTF	TGCGCCAGCAGCTCCAATATGCAACAGGGTAACTATGGCTACACCTTC	TRBV5-1	TRBJ1-2	NA	NA
CASSNGIRDQPQHF	TGTGCCAGCAGTAACGGGATACGGGATCAGCCCCAGCATTTT	TRBV28	TRBJ1-5	NA	NA
CASSLGGLGYTF	TGTGCCAGCAGCTTAGGAGGGCTTGGCTACACCTTC	TRBV11-1	TRBJ1-2	NA	NA
CASSLWGGHQETQYF	TGTGCCAGCAGCTTGTGGGGGGGCCATCAAGAGACCCAGTACTTC	TRBV5-8	TRBJ2-5	NA	NA
CASRGGRNNEQFF	TGTGCCAGCAGGGGCGGGAGAAACAATGAGCAGTTCTTC	TRBV2	TRBJ2-1	NA	TRBD2
CASSFSGRADTQYF	TGCGCCAGCAGTTTTAGCGGGAGGGCAGATACGCAGTATTTT	TRBV5-1	TRBJ2-3	NA	TRBD2
CASSLLPGQSSNTGELFF	TGTGCCAGCAGTTTGCTTCCGGGACAAAGCTCGAACACCGGGGAGCTGTTTTTT	TRBV28	TRBJ2-2	NA	NA
CASSSAGVDTQYF	TGTGCCAGCAGTTCGGCAGGGGTGGATACGCAGTATTTT	TRBV27	TRBJ2-3	NA	NA
CSGRDDTGELFF	TGCAGCGGGAGGGACGACACCGGGGAGCTGTTTTTT	TRBV29-1	TRBJ2-2	NA	NA
CASSFQTGLSGANVLTF	TGCGCCAGCAGCTTTCAAACAGGGCTCTCTGGGGCCAACGTCCTGACTTTC	TRBV5-1	TRBJ2-6	NA	NA
CASSKMLAGGSNEQFF	TGTGCCAGCAGCAAAATGCTAGCGGGAGGGAGCAATGAGCAGTTCTTC	TRBV7-2	TRBJ2-1	NA	TRBD2
CASSLLSGGLVNEQFF	TGTGCCAGCAGTTTACTATCGGGAGGGCTTGTCAATGAGCAGTTCTTC	TRBV28	TRBJ2-1	NA	TRBD2
CASSQPPRRDTQYF	TGCGCCAGCAGCCAACCTCCGCGGAGGGATACGCAGTATTTT	TRBV4-1	TRBJ2-3	NA	NA
CASSWGLNGREQYF	TGTGCCAGCAGCTGGGGACTCAACGGACGGGAGCAGTACTTC	TRBV5-4	TRBJ2-7	NA	NA
CASTTPGWVNTIYF	TGTGCCAGCACGACCCCAGGGTGGGTCAACACCATATATTTT	TRBV28	TRBJ1-3	NA	NA
CSVDLQGGGYGYTF	TGCAGCGTTGATCTCCAGGGGGGAGGCTATGGCTACACCTTC	TRBV29-1	TRBJ1-2	NA	TRBD1
CASSPRAGGTDTQYF	TGTGCCAGCAGCCCGAGAGCGGGGGGCACAGATACGCAGTATTTT	TRBV11-3	TRBJ2-3	NA	TRBD2
CASSRILRAAGETQYF	TGCGCCAGCAGCCGGATTCTCCGGGCCGCCGGGGAAACCCAGTACTTC	TRBV5-1	TRBJ2-5	NA	NA
CASSSRTAEGYEQYF	TGTGCCAGCAGTTCCCGGACAGCGGAAGGGTACGAGCAGTACTTC	TRBV28	TRBJ2-7	NA	NA